The text below deals with one T cell receptor beta chain. As yet, its antigen is unknown. The data were taken from a study of CD8+ T cells in alopecia areata. The study team obtained lesional scalp punch biopsies and peripheral blood from alopecia areata patients. In germline, CDR1 is GTSNPN, CDR2 SVGIG (reference sequence). V shed 5 bases and J 8 bases; nucleotides not matched to a gene: 12. The CDR3 sequence is 14 residues long. Extracted RNA was reverse transcribed, and the resulting cDNA served as sequencing template. Assay used: immunoSEQ multiplex PCR; TCRdb lists only in-frame clones, some missing. The data show more than 90,000 clones, about two fifths seen once. Overall study results and limits: Sequence data from scalp samples additionally include resident alphabeta T cells of normal skin. More clonal than normal scalp was lesional scalp, particularly alopecia totalis/universalis. Mice gave a clearer picture of TCR sharing than patients did, possibly for HLA-related reasons.

The TCR originated in a human donor with alopecia areata. The V gene is TRBV30, the J gene TRBJ1-2; 9 nucleotides agree with TRBD1. Sequencing was done on a sample of CD4+ T cells sorted from blood. The CDR3 nucleotides are TGTGCCTGGCGGAGGGACAGGGCCTATGGAGGCTACACCTTC. Translated: CAWRRDRAYGGYTF.